This is a list of T cell receptor beta chains from one sample in a study of identical twins. TCRdb recomputed calls from the 5' RACE reads with MiXCR, one row per CDR3 protein. The sample lists roughly 250,000 distinct CDR3 sequences; approximately 8% were seen once. This same sample was also taken into another study, of yellow fever vaccine responses in identical twins.

Sequencing was performed on CD8+ T cells sorted from blood. These receptors were taken from a young woman in good health. The CDR3 runs from the conserved cysteine through the conserved F or W. The D gene is left open where the match is weak. Not all rows give a size; the values are once, few, many and, for expanded clones, a class.

CDR3aa: CASSLSSSTEAFF; CDR3nt: TGTGCCAGCAGTTTATCCTCGAGCACTGAAGCTTTCTTT; j_gene: TRBJ1-1; v_gene: TRBV28; abundance: many; d_gene: NA
CDR3aa: CSALGQNYGYTF; CDR3nt: TGCAGCGCTCTTGGACAGAACTATGGCTACACCTTC; j_gene: TRBJ1-2; v_gene: TRBV29-1; abundance: NA; d_gene: NA
CDR3aa: CASSPVLSSGANVLTF; CDR3nt: TGTGCCAGCAGTCCGGTCCTATCCTCTGGGGCCAACGTCCTGACTTTC; j_gene: TRBJ2-6; v_gene: TRBV12-3/TRBV12-4; abundance: NA; d_gene: NA
CDR3aa: CASSLIWPSGGADEQFF; CDR3nt: TGTGCCAGCAGCTTAATTTGGCCTAGCGGGGGGGCGGATGAGCAGTTCTTC; j_gene: TRBJ2-1; v_gene: TRBV7-2; abundance: NA; d_gene: TRBD2
CDR3aa: CATSVGTQYF; CDR3nt: TGTGCCACATCCGTTGGGACGCAGTATTTT; j_gene: TRBJ2-3; v_gene: TRBV28; abundance: NA; d_gene: NA
CDR3aa: CASSAGTVHTQYF; CDR3nt: TGTGCCAGCAGCGCCGGGACAGTCCATACGCAGTATTTT; j_gene: TRBJ2-3; v_gene: TRBV9; abundance: few; d_gene: TRBD1
CDR3aa: CASSFARQGSHQPQHF; CDR3nt: TGTGCCAGCAGTTTTGCGCGACAGGGTAGCCATCAGCCCCAGCATTTT; j_gene: TRBJ1-5; v_gene: TRBV28; abundance: many; d_gene: TRBD1
CDR3aa: CASSWAAGGLTDTQYF; CDR3nt: TGCGCCAGCAGTTGGGCGGCGGGAGGTCTCACAGATACGCAGTATTTT; j_gene: TRBJ2-3; v_gene: TRBV5-1; abundance: many; d_gene: TRBD2
CDR3aa: CASSLSQAGNEQFF; CDR3nt: TGTGCCAGCAGTTTATCGCAGGCGGGTAATGAGCAGTTCTTC; j_gene: TRBJ2-1; v_gene: TRBV27; abundance: NA; d_gene: NA
CDR3aa: CATSDSNRGKRDTQYF; CDR3nt: TGTGCCACCAGTGATTCAAACAGGGGAAAAAGAGATACGCAGTATTTT; j_gene: TRBJ2-3; v_gene: TRBV24-1; abundance: few; d_gene: TRBD1
CDR3aa: CASSPLSGREGEQFF; CDR3nt: TGTGCCAGCAGCCCCCTCAGCGGGAGGGAAGGTGAGCAGTTCTTC; j_gene: TRBJ2-1; v_gene: TRBV11-2; abundance: many; d_gene: TRBD2
CDR3aa: CASSPGERRGTGELFF; CDR3nt: TGTGCCAGCAGCCCCGGGGAGAGAAGGGGCACCGGGGAGCTGTTTTTT; j_gene: TRBJ2-2; v_gene: TRBV3-1; abundance: many; d_gene: NA
CDR3aa: CASSIGLANEQFF; CDR3nt: TGTGCCAGCAGTATCGGACTAGCGAATGAGCAGTTCTTC; j_gene: TRBJ2-1; v_gene: TRBV25-1; abundance: many; d_gene: TRBD2
CDR3aa: CASRYRDTADTQYF; CDR3nt: TGCGCCAGCAGATATCGGGACACGGCAGATACGCAGTATTTT; j_gene: TRBJ2-3; v_gene: TRBV5-1; abundance: few; d_gene: NA
CDR3aa: CSVEEGGRAYGYTF; CDR3nt: TGCAGCGTTGAAGAAGGGGGCAGGGCTTATGGCTACACCTTC; j_gene: TRBJ1-2; v_gene: TRBV29-1; abundance: NA; d_gene: TRBD1
CDR3aa: CASIRGLADYEQYF; CDR3nt: TGTGCCAGCATTAGGGGACTAGCGGACTACGAGCAGTACTTC; j_gene: TRBJ2-7; v_gene: TRBV6-5; abundance: few; d_gene: TRBD2
CDR3aa: CASSSNRDRGRDGELFF; CDR3nt: TGTGCCAGCAGCTCAAACCGGGACAGGGGGCGCGACGGGGAGCTGTTTTTT; j_gene: TRBJ2-2; v_gene: TRBV7-9; abundance: few; d_gene: TRBD1
CDR3aa: CASTILGSSTEAFF; CDR3nt: TGTGCCAGCACCATCCTGGGGTCCTCCACTGAAGCTTTCTTT; j_gene: TRBJ1-1; v_gene: TRBV13; abundance: few; d_gene: NA
CDR3aa: CASSLGRQAYEQYF; CDR3nt: TGTGCCAGCAGCTTAGGTCGGCAAGCCTACGAGCAGTACTTC; j_gene: TRBJ2-7; v_gene: TRBV7-2; abundance: few; d_gene: NA
CDR3aa: CASSLDPGEVREQYF; CDR3nt: TGCGCCAGCAGCTTGGATCCGGGAGAAGTACGCGAGCAGTACTTC; j_gene: TRBJ2-7; v_gene: TRBV5-1; abundance: many; d_gene: NA
CDR3aa: CASSSRELGQTYEQYF; CDR3nt: TGTGCCAGCAGCTCCCGGGAGTTAGGGCAAACCTACGAGCAGTACTTC; j_gene: TRBJ2-7; v_gene: TRBV13; abundance: NA; d_gene: NA
CDR3aa: CASSQSNRGLETQYF; CDR3nt: TGCGCCAGCAGCCAAAGTAACAGGGGGTTAGAGACCCAGTACTTC; j_gene: TRBJ2-5; v_gene: TRBV4-1; abundance: NA; d_gene: TRBD1
CDR3aa: CASRVSMVTDTQYF; CDR3nt: TGTGCCAGCAGAGTTTCCATGGTCACAGATACGCAGTATTTT; j_gene: TRBJ2-3; v_gene: TRBV27; abundance: many; d_gene: NA
CDR3aa: CASSSTWGYSPLHF; CDR3nt: TGTGCCAGCAGCTCTACATGGGGGTATTCACCCCTCCACTTT; j_gene: TRBJ1-6; v_gene: TRBV7-9; abundance: few; d_gene: NA
CDR3aa: CASSQDPRKSRSETGELFF; CDR3nt: TGTGCCAGCAGCCAAGACCCACGAAAAAGTAGAAGCGAGACCGGGGAGCTGTTTTTT; j_gene: TRBJ2-2; v_gene: TRBV14; abundance: NA; d_gene: NA
CDR3aa: CASSQDRKKAGPYLNYGYTF; CDR3nt: TGTGCCAGCAGCCAAGATAGGAAGAAGGCAGGGCCCTACCTTAACTATGGCTACACCTTC; j_gene: TRBJ1-2; v_gene: TRBV3-1; abundance: NA; d_gene: NA
CDR3aa: CASSPRDRGPGANVLTF; CDR3nt: TGCGCCAGCAGCCCCCGAGACAGGGGGCCTGGGGCCAACGTCCTGACTTTC; j_gene: TRBJ2-6; v_gene: TRBV5-1; abundance: many; d_gene: TRBD1
CDR3aa: CASSRGTSDWGEQYF; CDR3nt: TGTGCCAGTAGTAGGGGGACATCGGATTGGGGCGAGCAGTACTTC; j_gene: TRBJ2-7; v_gene: TRBV19; abundance: few; d_gene: NA
CDR3aa: CASSPEAGLTDTQYF; CDR3nt: TGTGCCAGCAGCCCGGAAGCGGGACTCACAGATACGCAGTATTTT; j_gene: TRBJ2-3; v_gene: TRBV7-3; abundance: few; d_gene: TRBD2
CDR3aa: CASSQKLRVSEQYF; CDR3nt: TGCGCCAGCAGCCAGAAGCTTAGGGTTTCCGAGCAGTACTTC; j_gene: TRBJ2-7; v_gene: TRBV4-1; abundance: NA; d_gene: NA
CDR3aa: CASSPLDSNQPQHF; CDR3nt: TGTGCCAGCAGTCCCCTTGACAGCAATCAGCCCCAGCATTTT; j_gene: TRBJ1-5; v_gene: TRBV27; abundance: few; d_gene: NA
CDR3aa: CASSPTGTGFYEQYF; CDR3nt: TGTGCCAGCAGTCCAACCGGGACAGGGTTCTACGAGCAGTACTTC; j_gene: TRBJ2-7; v_gene: TRBV12-3/TRBV12-4; abundance: many; d_gene: TRBD1
CDR3aa: CASSPPAVNTEAFF; CDR3nt: TGTGCCAGCTCACCACCGGCAGTGAACACTGAAGCTTTCTTT; j_gene: TRBJ1-1; v_gene: TRBV18; abundance: NA; d_gene: NA
CDR3aa: CASSPPGTEIMNTEAFF; CDR3nt: TGCGCCAGCAGCCCTCCGGGGACAGAGATAATGAACACTGAAGCTTTCTTT; j_gene: TRBJ1-1; v_gene: TRBV4-1; abundance: many; d_gene: TRBD1
CDR3aa: CASSFEGSSPLHF; CDR3nt: TGTGCCAGCAGTTTTGAAGGAAGTTCACCCCTCCACTTT; j_gene: TRBJ1-6; v_gene: TRBV12-3/TRBV12-4; abundance: many; d_gene: NA
CDR3aa: CASSSGHLNQPQHF; CDR3nt: TGTGCCAGCAGCTCCGGACATCTCAATCAGCCCCAGCATTTT; j_gene: TRBJ1-5; v_gene: TRBV7-9; abundance: many; d_gene: NA
CDR3aa: CASSENGVGQGRGNIQYF; CDR3nt: TGTGCCAGCAGTGAAAATGGCGTTGGACAGGGGCGAGGAAACATTCAGTACTTC; j_gene: TRBJ2-4; v_gene: TRBV2; abundance: many; d_gene: TRBD1
CDR3aa: CASSLSLRVETQYF; CDR3nt: TGTGCCAGCAGTTTATCCCTACGGGTAGAGACCCAGTACTTC; j_gene: TRBJ2-5; v_gene: TRBV28; abundance: few; d_gene: NA
CDR3aa: CASSSRTSVEQFF; CDR3nt: TGTGCCAGCAGTTCCCGGACTAGTGTTGAGCAGTTCTTC; j_gene: TRBJ2-1; v_gene: TRBV27; abundance: NA; d_gene: TRBD2
CDR3aa: CASSQEGLAGQDTQYF; CDR3nt: TGCGCCAGCAGCCAAGAGGGGCTAGCGGGGCAAGATACGCAGTATTTT; j_gene: TRBJ2-3; v_gene: TRBV4-1; abundance: NA; d_gene: TRBD2
CDR3aa: CASSIGENSRYTQYF; CDR3nt: TGTGCCAGCAGCATAGGAGAAAATAGCAGGTATACGCAGTATTTT; j_gene: TRBJ2-3; v_gene: TRBV9; abundance: once; d_gene: NA
CDR3aa: CASSQEGVRGLTDTQYF; CDR3nt: TGCGCCAGCAGCCAAGAGGGTGTCAGGGGGCTGACAGATACGCAGTATTTT; j_gene: TRBJ2-3; v_gene: TRBV4-1; abundance: few; d_gene: TRBD1
CDR3aa: CSAKRPTSGETQYF; CDR3nt: TGCAGTGCTAAGAGGCCTACTAGCGGGGAGACCCAGTACTTC; j_gene: TRBJ2-5; v_gene: TRBV20-1; abundance: NA; d_gene: TRBD2
CDR3aa: CASSVNLAKNIQYF; CDR3nt: TGTGCCAGCAGTGTAAACCTAGCCAAAAACATTCAGTACTTC; j_gene: TRBJ2-4; v_gene: TRBV2; abundance: NA; d_gene: NA
CDR3aa: CASSRTVGFNSPLHF; CDR3nt: TGCGCCAGCAGCCGCACGGTAGGGTTCAATTCACCCCTCCACTTT; j_gene: TRBJ1-6; v_gene: TRBV4-1; abundance: NA; d_gene: NA
CDR3aa: CASSDGTSSEQFF; CDR3nt: TGTGCCAGCAGCGACGGGACTAGCAGTGAGCAGTTCTTC; j_gene: TRBJ2-1; v_gene: TRBV9; abundance: NA; d_gene: TRBD2
CDR3aa: CASRRDPSSYEQYF; CDR3nt: TGTGCCAGCAGAAGGGACCCGAGCTCCTACGAGCAGTACTTC; j_gene: TRBJ2-7; v_gene: TRBV5-5; abundance: many; d_gene: NA
CDR3aa: CASSLIYSEQYF; CDR3nt: TGTGCCAGCAGCCTTATATACAGCGAGCAGTACTTC; j_gene: TRBJ2-7; v_gene: TRBV6-4; abundance: NA; d_gene: NA
CDR3aa: CASSLGDEAFF; CDR3nt: TGTGCCAGCAGTTTAGGTGATGAAGCTTTCTTT; j_gene: TRBJ1-1; v_gene: TRBV28; abundance: few; d_gene: NA
CDR3aa: CATKKREWNRYEQYF; CDR3nt: TGTGCCACCAAGAAAAGGGAATGGAACCGCTACGAGCAGTACTTC; j_gene: TRBJ2-7; v_gene: TRBV24-1; abundance: many; d_gene: NA
CDR3aa: CASSWAGSLGQFF; CDR3nt: TGTGCCAGCAGTTGGGCAGGATCTTTGGGGCAGTTCTTC; j_gene: TRBJ2-1; v_gene: TRBV27; abundance: many; d_gene: NA
CDR3aa: CASMGSGQGAGEQFF; CDR3nt: TGCGCCAGCATGGGGTCGGGACAGGGGGCTGGTGAGCAGTTCTTC; j_gene: TRBJ2-1; v_gene: TRBV4-1; abundance: few; d_gene: TRBD1
CDR3aa: CATRTGTGRKAEAFF; CDR3nt: TGTGCCACCAGAACCGGGACAGGGAGGAAAGCTGAAGCTTTCTTT; j_gene: TRBJ1-1; v_gene: TRBV15; abundance: NA; d_gene: TRBD1
CDR3aa: CASSWPTGGVTEAFF; CDR3nt: TGTGCCAGCAGCTGGCCGACAGGGGGAGTCACTGAAGCTTTCTTT; j_gene: TRBJ1-1; v_gene: TRBV7-9; abundance: NA; d_gene: TRBD1
CDR3aa: CSVTLGSNTGELFF; CDR3nt: TGCAGCGTCACTTTAGGCAGCAACACCGGGGAGCTGTTTTTT; j_gene: TRBJ2-2; v_gene: TRBV29-1; abundance: many; d_gene: NA
CDR3aa: CASSQESWTKETQYF; CDR3nt: TGCGCCAGCAGCCAAGAGTCCTGGACTAAAGAGACCCAGTACTTC; j_gene: TRBJ2-5; v_gene: TRBV4-1; abundance: many; d_gene: NA
CDR3aa: CASSYSGLAGANEQFF; CDR3nt: TGTGCCAGCAGTTATTCGGGACTAGCGGGAGCTAATGAGCAGTTCTTC; j_gene: TRBJ2-1; v_gene: TRBV6-5; abundance: many; d_gene: TRBD2